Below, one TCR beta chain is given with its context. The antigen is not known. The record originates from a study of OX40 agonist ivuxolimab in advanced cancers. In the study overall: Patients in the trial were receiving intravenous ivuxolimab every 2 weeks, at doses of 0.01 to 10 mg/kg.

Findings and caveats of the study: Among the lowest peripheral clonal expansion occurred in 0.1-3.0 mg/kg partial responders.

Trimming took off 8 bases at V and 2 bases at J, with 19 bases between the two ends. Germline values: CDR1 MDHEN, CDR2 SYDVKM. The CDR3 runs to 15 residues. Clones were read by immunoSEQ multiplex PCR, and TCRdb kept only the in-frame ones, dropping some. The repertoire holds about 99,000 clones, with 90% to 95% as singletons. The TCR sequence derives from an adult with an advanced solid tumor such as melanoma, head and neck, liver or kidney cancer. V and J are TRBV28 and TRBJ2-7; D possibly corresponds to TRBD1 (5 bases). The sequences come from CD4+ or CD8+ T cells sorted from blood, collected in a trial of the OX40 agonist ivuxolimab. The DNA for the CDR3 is TGTGCCAGCTCCTTTCCAGGGAAAGGGACCTACGAGCAGTACTTC. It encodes CASSFPGKGTYEQYF. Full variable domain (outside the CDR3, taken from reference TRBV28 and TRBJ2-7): DVKVTQSSRYLVKRTGEKVFLECVQDMDHENMFWYRQDPGLGLRLIYFSYDVKMKEKGDIPEGYSVSREKKERFSLILESASTNQTSMYLCASSFPGKGTYEQYFGPGTRLTVT.